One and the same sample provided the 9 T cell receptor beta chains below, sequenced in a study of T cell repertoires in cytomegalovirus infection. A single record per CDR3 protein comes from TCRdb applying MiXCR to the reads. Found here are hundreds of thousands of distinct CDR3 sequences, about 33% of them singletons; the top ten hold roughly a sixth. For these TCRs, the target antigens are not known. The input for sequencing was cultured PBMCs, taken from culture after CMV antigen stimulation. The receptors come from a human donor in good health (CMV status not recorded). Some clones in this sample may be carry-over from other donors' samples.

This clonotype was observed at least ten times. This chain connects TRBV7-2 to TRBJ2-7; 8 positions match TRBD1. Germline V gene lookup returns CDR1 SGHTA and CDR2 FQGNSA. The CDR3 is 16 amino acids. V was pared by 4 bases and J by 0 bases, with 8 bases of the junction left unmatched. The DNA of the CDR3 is TGTGCCAGCAGCTCCCGAAGGACAGGGAGCTCCTACGAGCAGTACGTC. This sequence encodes CASSSRRTGSSYEQYV.

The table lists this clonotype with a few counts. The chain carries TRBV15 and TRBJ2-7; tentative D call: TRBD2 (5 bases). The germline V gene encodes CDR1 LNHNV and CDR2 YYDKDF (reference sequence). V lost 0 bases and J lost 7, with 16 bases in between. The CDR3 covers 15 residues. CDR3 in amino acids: CATSRDGEGLGEQYV. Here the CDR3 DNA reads TGTGCCACCAGCAGAGATGGCGAGGGTCTGGGGGAGCAGTACGTC.

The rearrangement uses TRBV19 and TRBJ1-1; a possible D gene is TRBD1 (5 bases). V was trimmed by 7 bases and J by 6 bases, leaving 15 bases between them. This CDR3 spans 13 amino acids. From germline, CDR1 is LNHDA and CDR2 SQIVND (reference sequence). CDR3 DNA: TGTGCCAGTACCTCTAGACAGCTGGCTGAAGCTTTCTTT. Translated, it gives CASTSRQLAEAFF.

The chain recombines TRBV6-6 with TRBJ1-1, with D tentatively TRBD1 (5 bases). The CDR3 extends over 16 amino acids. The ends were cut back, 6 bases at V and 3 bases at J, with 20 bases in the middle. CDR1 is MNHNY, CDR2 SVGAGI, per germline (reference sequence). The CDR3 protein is CASSRALGRGHTEAFF. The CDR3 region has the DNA TGTGCCAGCAGCCGTGCCCTAGGGAGGGGCCACACTGAAGCTTTCTTT.

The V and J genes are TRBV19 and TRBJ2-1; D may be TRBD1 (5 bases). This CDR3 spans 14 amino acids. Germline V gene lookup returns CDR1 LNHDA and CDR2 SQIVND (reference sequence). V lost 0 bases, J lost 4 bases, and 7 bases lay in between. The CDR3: CASSIDGQYNEQFF. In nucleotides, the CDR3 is TGTGCCAGTAGTATAGATGGACAATACAATGAGCAGTTCTTC. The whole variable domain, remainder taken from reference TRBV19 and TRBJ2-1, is DGGITQSPKYLFRKEGQNVTLSCEQNLNHDAMYWYRQDPGQGLRLIYYSQIVNDFQKGDIAEGYSVSREKKESFPLTVTSAQKNPTAFYLCASSIDGQYNEQFFGPGTRLTVL.

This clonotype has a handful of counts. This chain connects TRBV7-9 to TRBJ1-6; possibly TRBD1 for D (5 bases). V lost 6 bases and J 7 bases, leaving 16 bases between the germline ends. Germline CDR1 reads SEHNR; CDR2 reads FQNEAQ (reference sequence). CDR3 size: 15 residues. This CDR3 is CASSRSTPGNSPLHF. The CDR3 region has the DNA TGTGCCAGCAGTCGATCGACCCCAGGGAATTCACCCCTCCACTTT.

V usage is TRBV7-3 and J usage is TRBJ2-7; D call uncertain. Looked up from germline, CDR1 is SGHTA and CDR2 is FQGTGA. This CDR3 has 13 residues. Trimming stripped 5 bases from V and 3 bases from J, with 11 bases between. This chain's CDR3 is CASSGSGDYEQYV. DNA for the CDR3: TGTGCCAGCAGCGGTAGTGGGGACTACGAGCAGTACGTC.

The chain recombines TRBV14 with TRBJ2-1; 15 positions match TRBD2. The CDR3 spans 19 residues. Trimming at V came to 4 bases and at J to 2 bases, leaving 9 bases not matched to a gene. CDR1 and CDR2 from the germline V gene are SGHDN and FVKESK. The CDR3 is CASSRRGLAGGPTYNEQFF. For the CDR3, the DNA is TGTGCCAGCAGCCGCCGGGGACTAGCGGGAGGCCCGACCTACAATGAGCAGTTCTTC.

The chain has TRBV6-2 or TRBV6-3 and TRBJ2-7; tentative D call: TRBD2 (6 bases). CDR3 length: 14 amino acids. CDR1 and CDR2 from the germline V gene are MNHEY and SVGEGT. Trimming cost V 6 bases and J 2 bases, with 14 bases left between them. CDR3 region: CASRTTAGPYEQYV. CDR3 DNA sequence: TGTGCCAGCAGGACGACGGCGGGACCCTACGAGCAGTACGTC.